This TCR beta chain was captured by sequencing in a study of patients and donors after allogeneic stem cell transplantation. The germline V and J ends were trimmed by 6 bases and 4 bases, with 18 bases remaining between them. The germline V gene encodes CDR1 ENHRY and CDR2 SYGVKD. The CDR3 is 15 residues long. TCRdb called the RT-PCR reads again in MiXCR, with one record for every CDR3 protein. The data hold over 150,000 distinct CDR3 sequences, with around 28% observed a single time. The source material was blood, either unsorted or a sorted T cell fraction (not recorded which). This clonotype was obtained from a human donor who was either an allogeneic HSCT recipient or a stem cell or donor lymphocyte infusion donor (not recorded which). It is not recorded whose cells these are; they may come from a transplant donor. The chain joins TRBV10-3 to TRBJ2-5, with a weak D call TRBD2 (5 bases). The CDR3 here is CAISPRGGLGETQYF. CDR3 sequence (DNA): TGTGCCATCAGCCCGCGAGGAGGTTTAGGAGAGACCCAGTACTTC.